This TCR beta chain was obtained from a study of cytomegalovirus exposure and HLA in healthy donors. Germline V gene sequence: CDR1 PRHDT, CDR2 FYEKMQ (reference sequence). V was pared by 5 bases and J by 3 bases, with 12 bases of the junction left unmatched. The CDR3 consists of 17 residues. With respect to this clone: The antigen remains unidentified.

PCR primers comprised 60 Vbeta and 13 Jbeta primers. Here immunoSEQ multiplex PCR was the method, and the copy in TCRdb shows in-frame clones only, minus some. The sample contains tens of thousands of clones, about four fifths of which appear only once. Study outcomes and limitations: Reportedly, cytomegalovirus status was diagnosed with high sensitivity and specificity. There were around 160 TCR beta chains listed as cytomegalovirus-associated. In a later analysis, at a false discovery rate of 0.05, some 17,000 TCR beta sequences were associated with HLA alleles. In vitro assays verified that three CMV-associated chains recognized CMV antigens specifically.

The sequenced material came from PBMCs. The chain links TRBV13 to TRBJ2-7; 11 nucleotides align to TRBD2. This clonotype originated in a woman aged 50 to 60 in good health and CMV-seronegative. The DNA of the CDR3 is TGTGCCAGCAGCGTTGCCGGGACTAGCGGTCCCTACTACGAGCAGTACGTC. It yields the protein CASSVAGTSGPYYEQYV.